Listed below are T cell receptor beta chains from one sample, sequenced in a study of shared clonotypes between healthy human individuals. TCRdb's table, derived via immunoSEQ multiplex PCR, lists solely in-frame clones and lacks some. The sample has roughly 2.6 million clones; about 92% are singletons. The sample consisted of naive CD4+ T cells sorted from blood. These receptor sequences come from a man aged 18 to 29 in good health. Each CDR3 is given with its conserved first and last residue. Clone size appears in some rows only: once, few, many, or a class for an expanded clone.

v_gene	abundance	j_gene	CDR3aa
TRBV5-1	.	TRBJ2-5	CASSSDGLQETQYF
TRBV6-5	.	TRBJ1-5	CASSYSNSLNQPQHF
TRBV30	.	TRBJ1-2	CAWSVVGRGQPPYTF
TRBV28	.	TRBJ1-5	CASSQNPPVQDQPQHF
TRBV10-3	.	TRBJ1-5	CAISGQVDLPQHF
TRBV19	.	TRBJ2-7	CACLSLASICEQYF
TRBV18	.	TRBJ1-1	CASSPLQNDNTEAFF
TRBV2	.	TRBJ2-5	CASSEALHGRETQYF
TRBV7-8	.	TRBJ2-7	CASSSRPGTADTYEQYF
TRBV12-5	.	TRBJ2-7	CASGLRVGQGAGEQYF
TRBV10-3	.	TRBJ2-1	CAISVPTNNEQFF
TRBV2	.	TRBJ2-6	CASSGGRDGANVLTF
TRBV10-1	.	TRBJ1-6	CASSATGNNSPLHF
TRBV7-9	.	TRBJ2-7	CASSLSDSFEQYF
TRBV9	.	TRBJ2-1	CASSPRLAGTYNEQFF
TRBV18	.	TRBJ1-5	CASSPGSVDYNQPQHF
TRBV7-2	.	TRBJ2-3	CASSQRSSLYSTDTQYF
TRBV16	once	TRBJ1-2	CASSLFPTGDTF
TRBV6-1	.	TRBJ2-7	CASSEAQSSGSSYEQYF
TRBV28	.	TRBJ1-2	CASSLLSGYTF
TRBV10-3	few	TRBJ1-2	CATLDAHYGYTF
TRBV10-3	.	TRBJ2-2	CAISPTSGTYTGELFF